This TCR beta chain was identified during a study of cytomegalovirus exposure and HLA in healthy donors. Study as a whole: Unique TCRs numbering about 87 million, obtained from HLA-typed donors, made up an early data release.

Findings and caveats of the study: CMV serostatus alone was available as immune exposure information. Common viral pathogens (according to a later analysis) appeared linked to several of the most significant clusters. A few of the chains that were CMV-associated were confirmed in vitro to be specific for CMV antigens.

Trimming removed 4 bases from V and 5 bases from J, with 16 bases in between. Germline assignment: CDR1 SGDLS and CDR2 YYNGEE. This CDR3 has 16 amino acids. A multiplex PCR was run with 60 Vbeta primers and 13 Jbeta primers. Using immunoSEQ multiplex PCR, the repertoire was profiled, and TCRdb retains in-frame clones only, with some absent. Recorded for this sample: around 110,000 clones. Comment on this clone: Its antigen is as yet unknown.

The TCR sequence derives from a young man in good health and CMV-seronegative. The source material was PBMCs. The chain has TRBV9 and TRBJ1-6; a weak D match, TRBD1 (5 bases). CDR3 DNA sequence: TGTGCCAGCAGCCCCCGGGGGGATAGGAATAATTCACCCCTCCACTTT. Its translation is CASSPRGDRNNSPLHF.